These 26 T cell receptor beta chains were sequenced from one sample in a study of T cell responses to AZD1222 COVID-19 vaccine. Libraries were prepared by immunoSEQ multiplex PCR; TCRdb keeps only in-frame clonotypes and omits some of them. The sample has roughly 55,000 clones, roughly 90% seen once. The sequenced sample was peripheral blood, obtained on day 0 of AZD1222 vaccination. The receptor set was obtained from an adult in good health.

The J gene is TRBJ2-3, the V gene TRBV10-2, with 14 positions matching TRBD2. V lost 6 bases and J lost 5; bases outside the gene matches: 7. CDR1 and CDR2 from the germline V gene are WSHSY and SAAADI. The CDR3 runs 16 residues. CDR3 nucleotides: TGCGCCAGCAGCACTACGGGACTAGCGGGAGAAGATACGCAGTATTTT. It encodes CASSTTGLAGEDTQYF.

The chain uses TRBV19 and TRBJ2-1, with D perhaps TRBD2 (5 bases). CDR3 length: 15 amino acids. The V gene lost 1 base and the J gene lost 8 bases, with 15 bases spanning the gap. Germline V gene data show CDR1 as LNHDA and CDR2 as SQIVND (reference sequence). Here the CDR3 reads CASSIVGVFSDEQFF. In DNA form, the CDR3 reads TGTGCCAGTAGTATAGTGGGAGTGTTTAGCGATGAGCAGTTCTTC.

The V gene is TRBV3-1 (or the pseudogene TRBV3-2), the J gene TRBJ2-1, with TRBD2 matching over 9 bases. Germline loops: CDR1 LGHDT, CDR2 YNNKEL (reference sequence). This CDR3 is 17 amino acids long. V lost 6 bases to trimming and J lost 7 bases; unmatched junction nucleotides: 16. CDR3 nucleotides: TGTGCCAGCAGACCAAGGTTGGTAGCGGGAGTTGCAAATGAGCAGTTCTTC. Translating it yields CASRPRLVAGVANEQFF.

V and J are TRBV19 and TRBJ2-7; D unclear. The CDR3 spans 15 residues. V lost 3 bases and J lost 3, with 15 bases in between. Germline loops: CDR1 LNHDA, CDR2 SQIVND (reference sequence). In nucleotides, the CDR3 is TGTGCCAGTAGTATCATGATGCGACCGCTCTACGAGCAGTACTTC. This encodes CASSIMMRPLYEQYF.

This sequence joins TRBV28 and TRBJ1-5; a possible D gene is TRBD1 (6 bases). CDR3 size: 12 residues. V lost 8 bases and J lost 2, with 7 bases in between. Germline V gene sequence: CDR1 MDHEN, CDR2 SYDVKM. The CDR3 reads CASRQGNQPQHF. CDR3 nucleotides: TGTGCCAGCCGACAGGGCAATCAGCCCCAGCATTTT.

The rearrangement links TRBV6-5 to TRBJ1-2, with D possibly being TRBD1 (5 bases). In germline, CDR1 is MNHEY, CDR2 SVGAGI. The CDR3 runs 13 residues. Trimming took 9 bases from V and 4 from J, leaving 15 bases between them. The CDR3 sequence is CASHGGSVYGYTF. CDR3 nucleotide sequence: TGTGCCAGTCATGGGGGGTCGGTCTATGGCTACACCTTC.

The genes are TRBV2 and TRBJ2-5; 12 bases fit TRBD2. V lost 7 bases, J lost 5 bases, and 11 bases stayed unmatched. The CDR3 consists of 16 residues. Germline V CDR1 and CDR2: SNHLY, FYNNEI. This chain's CDR3 is CASTRRLAGGSETQYF. The DNA of the CDR3 is TGTGCCAGCACTCGACGGCTAGCGGGAGGGTCGGAGACCCAGTACTTC.

The CDR3 coding sequence is TGTGCCAGCAGCCCGGCCATGTACCAAGAGACCCAGTACTTC. It is translated as CASSPAMYQETQYF. This sequence joins TRBV5-4 and TRBJ2-5; D unclear. The germline V gene encodes CDR1 SGHNT and CDR2 YYREEE (reference sequence). CDR3 length: 14 residues. Trimming took off 4 bases at V and 0 bases at J, with 10 bases between the two ends.

The J gene is TRBJ1-1, the V gene TRBV9; 10 bases agree with TRBD1. Trimming removed 5 bases from V and 3 bases from J; junction bases left unmatched: 7. CDR1 SGDLS and CDR2 YYNGEE come from the germline V gene. The CDR3 is made up of 15 amino acids. The CDR3 loop reads CASSAGGQGDTEAFF. CDR3 nucleotide sequence: TGTGCCAGCAGTGCGGGCGGACAGGGGGACACTGAAGCTTTCTTT.

This chain uses TRBV3-1 (or the pseudogene TRBV3-2) with TRBJ1-6, with D possibly being TRBD1 (5 bases). This CDR3 contains 17 residues. Trimming cost V 3 bases and J 7 bases, with 19 bases left between them. Germline-derived CDR1 and CDR2 are LGHDT and YNNKEL (reference sequence). CDR3 bases: TGTGCCAGCAGCCAGGGGATATCGACAGCATCAAATTCACCCCTCCACTTT. Protein product: CASSQGISTASNSPLHF.

CDR3: CASSQGTRWPQHF. The CDR3 nucleotides read TGTGCCAGCAGCCAAGGGACCCGATGGCCCCAGCATTTT. The chain has TRBV3-1 (or the pseudogene TRBV3-2) and TRBJ1-5; no clear D. V lost 1 base, J lost 9 bases, and 10 bases lay in between. The CDR3 consists of 13 residues. From germline, CDR1 is LGHDT and CDR2 YNNKEL (reference sequence).

The chain is built from TRBV6-5 and TRBJ2-7; D gene ambiguous. From germline, CDR1 is MNHEY and CDR2 SVGAGI. The length of the CDR3 is 12 residues. V was cut by 8 bases and J by 0 bases, with 8 bases left in between. The CDR3 DNA is TGTGCCAGCCAACGGACCTCCTACGAGCAGTACTTC. This gives the protein CASQRTSYEQYF.

The chain uses TRBV19 and TRBJ2-3, with 7 bases matching TRBD2. The V segment lost 3 bases and the J segment 1 base; nucleotides outside the gene matches: 7. The CDR3 length is 16 residues. Germline assignment: CDR1 LNHDA and CDR2 SQIVND (reference sequence). Here the CDR3 DNA reads TGTGCCAGTAGTATTATACCGGGAGGTCGCACAGATACGCAGTATTTT. Its translation is CASSIIPGGRTDTQYF.

The V and J genes are TRBV29-1 and TRBJ2-2, with TRBD1 matching 7 bases. Losses at the gene ends were 6 bases for V and 1 base for J; bases not matched to a gene: 5. Germline V lookup: CDR1 SQVTM, CDR2 ANQGSEA. The CDR3 extends over 14 amino acids. DNA of the CDR3: TGCAGCGTGCTGGGACAGATGAACACCGGGGAGCTGTTTTTT. Its protein is CSVLGQMNTGELFF.

The chain employs TRBV10-2 and TRBJ2-7; no firm D call. The ends were cut back, 0 bases at V and 3 bases at J, with 18 bases in the middle. The CDR3 spans 17 residues. Germline values: CDR1 WSHSY, CDR2 SAAADI. CDR3 residues: CASSESSSGAGHYEQYF. The DNA for the CDR3 is TGCGCCAGCAGTGAGTCGAGTTCGGGCGCTGGGCACTACGAGCAGTACTTC.

The CDR3 loop is CASSQGSGSQPQHF. DNA of the CDR3: TGCGCCAGCAGCCAAGGCTCAGGGTCTCAGCCCCAGCATTTT. This sequence joins TRBV4-1 and TRBJ1-5, with D possibly matching TRBD1 (5 bases). Trimming took off 1 base at V and 6 bases at J, with 10 bases between the two ends. Germline V gene data show CDR1 as MGHRA and CDR2 as YSYEKL. The CDR3 contains 14 residues.

The V call is TRBV6-5, the J call TRBJ1-1; 8 bases agree with TRBD1. The CDR3 spans 15 residues. The ends lost 6 bases at V and 6 bases at J; junction bases unmatched: 12. Germline CDR1 and CDR2: MNHEY and SVGAGI. CDR3 sequence (DNA): TGTGCCAGCAGACCCACCCAAACAGGGGGAGCTGAAGCTTTCTTT. This encodes CASRPTQTGGAEAFF.

J is TRBJ1-2 and V is TRBV28; 12 bases agree with TRBD1. Per the germline V gene, CDR1 is MDHEN and CDR2 is SYDVKM. V lost 4 bases to trimming and J lost 7 bases; unmatched junction nucleotides: 7. This CDR3 is built from 15 residues. CDR3 protein: CASSYGGTGGLGYTF. The CDR3 region has the DNA TGTGCCAGCAGTTACGGGGGGACAGGGGGCCTTGGCTACACCTTC.

This clone was seen only a few times. V gene TRBV28 combines with J gene TRBJ1-5, with D uncertain. The CDR3 consists of 14 residues. Trimming removed 7 bases from V and 5 bases from J, with 15 bases in between. Germline V CDR1 and CDR2: MDHEN, SYDVKM. The CDR3 loop reads CASTRPRVHQPQHF. The CDR3 region has the DNA TGTGCCAGCACCAGGCCCCGAGTTCATCAGCCCCAGCATTTT.

V and J are TRBV7-8 and TRBJ2-7; D unclear. The CDR3 has 15 residues. The V gene lost 1 base and the J gene lost 3 bases, with 13 bases spanning the gap. The germline V gene encodes CDR1 SGHVS and CDR2 FQNEAQ. CDR3 in DNA: TGTGCCAGCAGCTTAGGGGCAGCCCTACTCTACGAGCAGTACTTC. It translates to CASSLGAALLYEQYF.

This clone appeared once. The V gene is TRBV27, the J gene TRBJ2-7; D is ambiguous. Trimming shortened V by 5 bases and J by 3 bases, and 8 bases separated the two germline ends. In germline, CDR1 is MNHEY, CDR2 SMNVEV (reference sequence). This CDR3 is built from 12 residues. The CDR3 is CASSHDLYEQYF. In nucleotides, the CDR3 is TGTGCCAGCAGTCACGATCTCTACGAGCAGTACTTC.

V and J are TRBV30 and TRBJ1-2; 9 bases agree with TRBD1. Looked up from germline, CDR1 is GTSNPN and CDR2 is SVGIG (reference sequence). The junction had 18 bases not matched to a gene; V was cut back by 0 bases and J by 4 bases. There are 19 residues in the CDR3. The CDR3 sequence is CAWSVETGTGWLDGYGYTF. Written as DNA, the CDR3 is TGTGCCTGGAGTGTCGAGACCGGGACAGGGTGGTTAGATGGCTATGGCTACACCTTC.

The chain couples TRBV9 to TRBJ2-1; D is uncertain. Germline V gene data show CDR1 as SGDLS and CDR2 as YYNGEE. With 0 bases removed from V and 1 base from J, the gap between germline ends came to 14 bases. The CDR3 loop spans 17 amino acids. CDR3 sequence (DNA): TGTGCCAGCAGCGTAGTCCCAGCAGGAATTTCCTACAATGAGCAGTTCTTC. It encodes CASSVVPAGISYNEQFF.

The CDR3 sequence is CASSPWREQPQHF. The CDR3 nucleotides are TGTGCCAGCAGCCCCTGGCGCGAGCAGCCCCAGCATTTT. This sequence joins TRBV3-1 (or the pseudogene TRBV3-2) and TRBJ1-5; the D is unclear. Germline values: CDR1 LGHDT, CDR2 YNNKEL (reference sequence). The CDR3 is 13 amino acids. Trimming removed 4 bases at V and 7 bases at J, with 11 bases between.

V and J are TRBV12-3 or TRBV12-4 and TRBJ2-7, with TRBD2 as a possible D gene (5 bases). Trimming stripped 5 bases from V and 3 bases from J, with 11 bases between. The length of the CDR3 is 13 residues. CDR3 in amino acids: CASSPGNNYEQYF. The CDR3 DNA reads as TGTGCCAGCAGTCCGGGAAACAACTACGAGCAGTACTTC.

A single count supports this clone. The CDR3 protein is CASSQGTGGPYTEAFF. As DNA, the CDR3 is TGTGCCAGCAGCCAAGGAACAGGGGGTCCGTACACTGAAGCTTTCTTT. V and J are TRBV3-1 (or the pseudogene TRBV3-2) and TRBJ1-1; 8 bases match TRBD1. J was trimmed by 3 bases and V by 1 base; bases with no gene match: 7. The CDR3 is 16 residues long. CDR1 is LGHDT and CDR2 is YNNKEL in the germline V gene (reference sequence).